This T cell receptor beta chain is from a study of blood T cell repertoires in COVID-19. As for the study in general: Acute and convalescent COVID-19 specimens originated in the United States, Italy and Spain. T cells, B-cell-depleted T cells, or PBMCs supplied cDNA or gDNA.

Germline lookup yields CDR1 SGHTA and CDR2 FQGNSA. V was pared by 3 bases and J by 0 bases, with 12 bases between. The CDR3 consists of 16 residues. Per the original data handling: Estimation of nucleated cell counts was performed using reference gene primer amplification. TCRdb's table, derived via immunoSEQ multiplex PCR, lists solely in-frame clones and lacks some. That table furnishes V, J and clone size, whereas the DNA furnished D and trimming. The profile shows 100,000 to 150,000 clones, about 89% of them singletons. The receptor's source is a woman in her sixties with acute or convalescent COVID-19. The specimen sequenced was peripheral blood. This chain joins TRBV7-2 and TRBJ2-1; D might be TRBD1 (5 bases). CDR3 coding DNA: TGTGCCAGCAGCTTGTCCCACAGGTGCTCCTACAATGAGCAGTTCTTC. This translates into CASSLSHRCSYNEQFF. The full variable domain, rest sourced from reference TRBV7-2 and TRBJ2-1, is GAGVSQSPSNKVTEKGKDVELRCDPISGHTALYWYRQSLGQGLEFLIYFQGNSAPDKSGLPSDRFSAERTGGSVSTLTIQRTQQEDSAVYLCASSLSHRCSYNEQFFGPGTRLTVL.